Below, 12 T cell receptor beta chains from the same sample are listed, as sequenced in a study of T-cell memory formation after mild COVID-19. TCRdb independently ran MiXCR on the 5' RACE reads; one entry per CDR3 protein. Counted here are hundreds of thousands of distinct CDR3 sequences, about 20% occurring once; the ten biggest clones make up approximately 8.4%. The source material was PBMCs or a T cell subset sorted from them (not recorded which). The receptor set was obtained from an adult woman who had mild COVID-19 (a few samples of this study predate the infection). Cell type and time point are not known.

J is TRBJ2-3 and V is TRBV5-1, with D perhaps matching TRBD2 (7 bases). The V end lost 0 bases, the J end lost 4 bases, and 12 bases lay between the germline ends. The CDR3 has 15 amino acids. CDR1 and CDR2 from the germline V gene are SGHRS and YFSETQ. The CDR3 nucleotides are TGCGCCAGCAGCTTGGTAGGGGGGGCCGCAGATACGCAGTATTTT. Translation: CASSLVGGAADTQYF.

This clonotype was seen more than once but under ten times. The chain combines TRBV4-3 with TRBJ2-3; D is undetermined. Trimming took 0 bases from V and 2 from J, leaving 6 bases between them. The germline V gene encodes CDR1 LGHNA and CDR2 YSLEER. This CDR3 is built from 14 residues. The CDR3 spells CASSQDLFTDTQYF. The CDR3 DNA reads TGCGCCAGCAGCCAAGATTTGTTCACAGATACGCAGTATTTT.

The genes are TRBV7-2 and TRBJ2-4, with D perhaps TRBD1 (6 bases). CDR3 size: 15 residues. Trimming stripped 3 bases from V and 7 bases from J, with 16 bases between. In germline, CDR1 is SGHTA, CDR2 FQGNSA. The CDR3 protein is CASSFSGRQGNIQYF. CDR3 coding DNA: TGTGCCAGCAGCTTTTCAGGGCGGCAGGGGAACATTCAGTACTTC.

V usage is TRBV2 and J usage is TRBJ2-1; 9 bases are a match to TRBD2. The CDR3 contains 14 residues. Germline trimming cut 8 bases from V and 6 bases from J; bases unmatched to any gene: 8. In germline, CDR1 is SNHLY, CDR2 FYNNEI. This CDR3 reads CASQGLAGLNEQFF. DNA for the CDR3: TGTGCCAGCCAGGGACTAGCTGGTCTCAATGAGCAGTTCTTC.

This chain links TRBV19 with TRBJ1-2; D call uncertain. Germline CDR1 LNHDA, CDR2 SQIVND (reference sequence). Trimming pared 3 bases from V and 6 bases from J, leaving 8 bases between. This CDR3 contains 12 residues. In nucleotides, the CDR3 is TGTGCCAGTAGTATGGGGTGGGATGGCTACACCTTC. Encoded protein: CASSMGWDGYTF.

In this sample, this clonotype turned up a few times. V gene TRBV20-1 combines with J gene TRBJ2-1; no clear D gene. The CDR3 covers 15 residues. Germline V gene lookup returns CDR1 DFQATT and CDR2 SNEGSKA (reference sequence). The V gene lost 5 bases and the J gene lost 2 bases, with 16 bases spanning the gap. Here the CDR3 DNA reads TGCAGTGCTGGCCGCTTCGAAAGGGCCTACAATGAGCAGTTCTTC. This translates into CSAGRFERAYNEQFF.

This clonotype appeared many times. The CDR3 protein is CASSVTSGWVNEQFF. The CDR3 DNA sequence: TGTGCCAGCAGCGTCACTAGCGGGTGGGTCAATGAGCAGTTCTTC. V usage is TRBV9 and J usage is TRBJ2-1; 9 bases fit TRBD2. The germline CDR1 and CDR2 sequences are SGDLS and YYNGEE. V lost 2 bases and J lost 6; bases outside the gene matches: 6. The CDR3 runs 15 residues.

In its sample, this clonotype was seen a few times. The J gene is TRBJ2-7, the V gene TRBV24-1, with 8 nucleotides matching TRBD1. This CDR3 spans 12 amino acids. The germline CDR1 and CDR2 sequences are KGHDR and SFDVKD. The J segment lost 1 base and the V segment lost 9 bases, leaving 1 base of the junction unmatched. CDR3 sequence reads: CATDRGSYEQYF. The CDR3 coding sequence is TGTGCCACCGACAGGGGTTCCTACGAGCAGTACTTC.

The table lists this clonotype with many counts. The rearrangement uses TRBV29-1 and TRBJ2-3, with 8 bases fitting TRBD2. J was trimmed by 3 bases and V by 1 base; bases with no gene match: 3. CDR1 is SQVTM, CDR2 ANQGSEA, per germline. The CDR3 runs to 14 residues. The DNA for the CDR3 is TGCAGCGTTGAAGGTAGCGGGATGACAGATACGCAGTATTTT. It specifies CSVEGSGMTDTQYF.

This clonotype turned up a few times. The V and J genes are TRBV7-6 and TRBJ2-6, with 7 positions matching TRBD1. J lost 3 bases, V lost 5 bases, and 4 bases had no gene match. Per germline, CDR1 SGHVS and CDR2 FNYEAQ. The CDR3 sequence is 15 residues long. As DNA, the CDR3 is TGTGCCAGCAGCCCCGACAGGGATGGGGCCAACGTCCTGACTTTC. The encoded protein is CASSPDRDGANVLTF.

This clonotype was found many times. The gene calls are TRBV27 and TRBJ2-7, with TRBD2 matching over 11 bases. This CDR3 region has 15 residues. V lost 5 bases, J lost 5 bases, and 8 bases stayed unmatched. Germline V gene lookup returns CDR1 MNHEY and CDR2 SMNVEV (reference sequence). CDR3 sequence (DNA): TGTGCCAGCAGTCCCGTAGCGGGAGGGATCGACGAGCAGTACTTC. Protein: CASSPVAGGIDEQYF.

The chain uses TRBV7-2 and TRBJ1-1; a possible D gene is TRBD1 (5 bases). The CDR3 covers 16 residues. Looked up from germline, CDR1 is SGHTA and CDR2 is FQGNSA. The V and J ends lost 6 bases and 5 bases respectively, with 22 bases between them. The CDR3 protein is CASRVLGIKRGTEAFF. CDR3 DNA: TGTGCCAGCAGAGTCTTGGGGATAAAACGGGGGACTGAAGCTTTCTTT.